The 16 T cell receptor beta chains below were found in one sample sequenced in a study of blood T cells in healthy people across ages. Next came a second PCR, run for about 7 to 11 cycles, which used a sample-barcoded 5' primer along with a J-beta primer mix. Each CDR3 protein is one row after TCRdb ran MiXCR on the 5' RACE reads. The sample lists roughly 650,000 distinct CDR3 sequences, about 34% seen once, with 15% in the top ten. Sequencing was performed on blood. Source of these receptors: a woman aged 80 or over in good health.

A note on this clonotype: This may be a read error: a much more frequent sequence differs by one nucleotide. The genes are TRBV6-6 and TRBJ2-5; perhaps D is TRBD1 or TRBD2 (5 bases each). The CDR3 covers 15 residues. The germline gives CDR1 MNHNY, CDR2 SVGAGI (reference sequence). The CDR3 here is CASSYALTRGETRYF. The CDR3 DNA reads as TGTGCCAGCAGTTATGCTCTAACGAGGGGTGAGACCCGGTACTTC.

Worth noting for this clonotype: Just one base apart from a much larger clone, this may be a read error. The chain recombines TRBV5-1 with TRBJ2-5, with D hard to call. Germline values: CDR1 SGHRS, CDR2 YFSETQ. The CDR3 length is 14 residues. The DNA of the CDR3 is TGCACCAGCAGCTTGCCACCTCCCCAAGAGACCCAGTACTTC. Its protein product is CTSSLPPPQETQYF.

This clonotype appeared a single time. This rearrangement joins TRBV12-5 to TRBJ2-3; TRBD1 agrees at 8 bases. J gave up 4 bases and V 1 base, and 4 bases lay outside the gene matches. The CDR3 runs 15 residues. Germline loops: CDR1 LGHNT, CDR2 FRNRAP. The CDR3 protein is CASGLGDRSADTQYF. The CDR3 DNA is TGTGCTAGTGGTTTGGGGGACAGGAGCGCAGATACGCAGTATTTT.

This clonotype showed up many times. CDR3 DNA: TGTGCCATCAGTGACAGAGATAATTCACCCCTCCACTTT. As protein: CAISDRDNSPLHF. The chain couples TRBV10-3 to TRBJ1-6, with D hard to call. Trimming removed 3 bases at V and 5 bases at J, with 5 bases between. This CDR3 region has 13 residues. The germline V gene has CDR1 ENHRY and CDR2 SYGVKD.

This clonotype was picked up one time. As DNA, the CDR3 is TGTGCCAGCAGCTGGTCAGGGAGTTCCTACAATGAGCAGTACTTC. Its translation is CASSWSGSSYNEQYF. The genes are TRBV5-5 and TRBJ2-5; D might be TRBD1 or TRBD2, each matching 5 bases. Germline values: CDR1 SGHKS, CDR2 YYEKEE (reference sequence). The CDR3 consists of 15 residues. V was cut by 3 bases and J by 11 bases, with 23 bases left in between.

This clonotype was counted ten times or more. The chain joins TRBV9 to TRBJ2-1; 7 positions match TRBD2. With 4 bases clipped from V and 6 bases from J, the junction kept 10 bases outside the gene matches. This CDR3 has 15 residues. CDR1 and CDR2 from the germline V gene are SGDLS and YYNGEE. CDR3 loop: CASSWRDYLSNEQFF. The CDR3 coding sequence is TGTGCCAGCAGCTGGCGGGACTACCTCTCCAATGAGCAGTTCTTC.

The chain couples TRBV7-2 to TRBJ2-5; 10 bases line up with TRBD2. The CDR3 has 17 residues. Germline CDR1 is SGHTA and CDR2 is FQGNSA. V dropped 1 base and J dropped 9; count of bases not matched to a gene: 14. The CDR3 DNA reads as TGTGCCAGCAGCTTAGGCGGACTAGCGGCCCCAACGGAGGCCCAGTACTTC. This encodes CASSLGGLAAPTEAQYF.

CDR3 DNA: TGCGCCAGCAGCTTGGCCCCCCCGACTAGCGTAAGCACCGGGGAGCTGTTTTTT. This gives the protein CASSLAPPTSVSTGELFF. V is TRBV5-1 and J is TRBJ2-2, with TRBD2 matching 8 bases. The V segment lost 0 bases and the J segment 4 bases; nucleotides outside the gene matches: 11. CDR1 and CDR2 from the germline V gene are SGHRS and YFSETQ. The CDR3 runs to 18 residues.

There are many counts of this clonotype. The chain carries TRBV20-1 and TRBJ2-5; no clear D gene. With 1 base removed from V and 6 bases from J, the gap between germline ends came to 12 bases. From germline, CDR1 is DFQATT and CDR2 SNEGSKA (reference sequence). The CDR3 has 13 amino acids. The CDR3 is CSARATIVQTQYF. The CDR3 region has the DNA TGCAGTGCTAGAGCGACCATCGTGCAGACCCAGTACTTC.

This clonotype was seen many times. This sequence joins TRBV3-1 and TRBJ2-3; 9 nucleotides match TRBD2. The trim removed 1 base at V and 3 bases at J, leaving 2 bases unmatched. The CDR3 has 15 amino acids. Per the germline V gene, CDR1 is LGHDT and CDR2 is YNNKEL (reference sequence). CDR3: CASSQGSGGTDTQYF. The CDR3 nucleotides read TGTGCCAGCAGCCAAGGTAGCGGGGGTACAGATACGCAGTATTTT.

As to this clonotype: A read error may explain this, as a much larger clone is one base away. The chain joins TRBV15 to TRBJ2-2; D remains unclear. Germline lookup yields CDR1 LNHNV and CDR2 YYDKDF (reference sequence). The CDR3 loop spans 12 amino acids. The CDR3 reads CATGRDVGELFF. CDR3 bases: TGTGCCACCGGCAGAGATGTCGGGGAGCTGTTTTTT.

This clonotype was picked up many times. The CDR3 DNA sequence: TGTGCCAGCAGTGATGCTCTGGGGAGGTACGAGCAGTACTTC. It encodes CASSDALGRYEQYF. This chain uses TRBV6-1 with TRBJ2-7; a possible D gene is TRBD2 (6 bases). The germline CDR1 and CDR2 sequences are MNHNS and SASEGT. This CDR3 contains 14 residues. V was pared by 3 bases and J by 4 bases, with 13 bases between.

About this clonotype: A read error is possible here, since a much larger clone lies one base away. The CDR3 DNA is TGCGCCAGCAGCCAAGATCAACGGGGCCAAGAGACCCAGTACTTC. Amino acids: CASSQDQRGQETQYF. V and J are TRBV4-3 and TRBJ2-5; tentative D call: TRBD2 (5 bases). The CDR3 runs to 15 residues. In germline, CDR1 is LGHNA, CDR2 YSLEER. With 0 bases removed from V and 1 base from J, the gap between germline ends came to 9 bases.

There are many counts of this clonotype. The chain employs TRBV6-2 or TRBV6-3 and TRBJ2-4, with a weak D call TRBD2 (5 bases). In germline, CDR1 is MNHEY, CDR2 SVGEGT. The CDR3 loop spans 17 amino acids. The V and J ends lost 0 bases and 0 bases respectively, with 12 bases between them. The CDR3 spells CASSYSTGLLAKNIQYF. CDR3 nucleotides: TGTGCCAGCAGTTACTCGACGGGATTGCTAGCCAAAAACATTCAGTACTTC.

A few counts support this clonotype. The chain links TRBV30 to TRBJ1-6, with 10 bases aligning to TRBD1. Germline V gene data show CDR1 as GTSNPN and CDR2 as SVGIG (reference sequence). The CDR3 is 13 amino acids. V shed 4 bases, J shed 7 bases, and the junction held 1 base outside the gene matches. DNA of the CDR3: TGTGCCTGGAAGGGACAGGGGAATTCACCCCTCCACTTT. Translation: CAWKGQGNSPLHF. The full variable domain, rest sourced from reference TRBV30 and TRBJ1-6, is SQTIHQWPATLVQPVGSPLSLECTVEGTSNPNLYWYRQAAGRGLQLLFYSVGIGQISSEVPQNLSASRPQDRQFILSSKKLLLSDSGFYLCAWKGQGNSPLHFGNGTRLTVT.

This clonotype was seen repeatedly, ten times or more. The chain recombines TRBV29-1 with TRBJ1-5, with TRBD1 as a possible D gene (5 bases). The germline V gene has CDR1 SQVTM and CDR2 ANQGSEA. V lost 4 bases, J lost 2 bases, and 9 bases lay in between. This CDR3 comprises 13 residues. The CDR3 is CSVGEQGNQPQHF. Written as DNA, the CDR3 is TGCAGCGTTGGGGAACAGGGCAATCAGCCCCAGCATTTT. The full variable domain, completed using reference TRBV29-1 and TRBJ1-5, is SAVISQKPSRDICQRGTSLTIQCQVDSQVTMMFWYRQQPGQSLTLIATANQGSEATYESGFVIDKFPISRPNLTFSTLTVSNMSPEDSSIYLCSVGEQGNQPQHFGDGTRLSIL.